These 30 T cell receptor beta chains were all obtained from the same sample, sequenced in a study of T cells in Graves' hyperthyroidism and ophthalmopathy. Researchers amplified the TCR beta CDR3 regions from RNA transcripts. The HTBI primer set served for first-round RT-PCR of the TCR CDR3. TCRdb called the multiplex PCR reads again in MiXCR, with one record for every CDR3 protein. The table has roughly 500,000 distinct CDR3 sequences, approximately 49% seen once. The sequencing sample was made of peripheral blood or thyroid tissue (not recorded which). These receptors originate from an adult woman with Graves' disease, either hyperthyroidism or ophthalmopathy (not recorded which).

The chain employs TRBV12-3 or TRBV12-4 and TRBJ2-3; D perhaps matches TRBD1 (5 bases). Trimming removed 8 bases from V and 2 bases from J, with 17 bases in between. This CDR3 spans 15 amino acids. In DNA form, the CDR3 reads TGTGCCAGCGTCGAAGGGGAAGGAACCACAGATACGCAGTATTTT. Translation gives CASVEGEGTTDTQYF.

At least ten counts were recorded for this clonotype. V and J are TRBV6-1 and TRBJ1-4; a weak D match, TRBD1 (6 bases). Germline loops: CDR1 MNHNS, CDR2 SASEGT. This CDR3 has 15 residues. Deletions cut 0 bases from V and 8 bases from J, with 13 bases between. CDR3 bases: TGTGCCAGCAGTGAAGCGTGGGGGCAGCAGGAAAAACTGTTTTTT. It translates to CASSEAWGQQEKLFF.

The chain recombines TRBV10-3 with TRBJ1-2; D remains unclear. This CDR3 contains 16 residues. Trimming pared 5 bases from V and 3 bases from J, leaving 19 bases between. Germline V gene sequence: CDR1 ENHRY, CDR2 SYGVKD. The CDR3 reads CAISPKNSPGHYGYTF. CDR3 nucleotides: TGTGCCATCAGTCCTAAAAACTCACCGGGTCACTATGGCTACACCTTC.

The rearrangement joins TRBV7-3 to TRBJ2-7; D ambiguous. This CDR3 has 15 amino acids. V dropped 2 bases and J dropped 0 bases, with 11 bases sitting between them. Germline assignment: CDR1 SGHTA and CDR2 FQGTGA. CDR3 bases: TGTGCCAGCAGCTTAGCGTTAAGGCCCTCCTACGAGCAGTACTTC. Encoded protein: CASSLALRPSYEQYF.

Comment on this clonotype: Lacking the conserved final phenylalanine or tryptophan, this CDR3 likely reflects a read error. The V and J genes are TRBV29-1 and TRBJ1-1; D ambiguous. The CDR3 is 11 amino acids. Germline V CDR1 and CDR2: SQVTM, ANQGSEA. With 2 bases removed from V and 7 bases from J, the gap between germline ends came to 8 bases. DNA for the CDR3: TGCAGCGTTGAATCGTATCGTGAAGCTTTCCTT. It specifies CSVESYREAFL.

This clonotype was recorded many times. CDR3 loop: CASSPLGSPLHF. Here the CDR3 DNA reads TGTGCCAGCAGCCCCCTTGGTTCACCCCTCCACTTT. The V call is TRBV7-6, the J call TRBJ1-6, with no clear D. Germline V gene lookup returns CDR1 SGHVS and CDR2 FNYEAQ. The V gene lost 5 bases and the J gene lost 9 bases, with 8 bases spanning the gap. The CDR3 length is 12 residues.

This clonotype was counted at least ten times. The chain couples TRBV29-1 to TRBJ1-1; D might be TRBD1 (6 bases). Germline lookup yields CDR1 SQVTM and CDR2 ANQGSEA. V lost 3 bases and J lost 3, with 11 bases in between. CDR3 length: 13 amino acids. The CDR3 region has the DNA TGCAGCGTTGACAGAGGGGGTTACACTGAAGCTTTCTTT. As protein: CSVDRGGYTEAFF.

CDR3 sequence: CATSKALGLQGGSRETQYF. The CDR3 region has the DNA TGTGCCACCAGCAAGGCCCTTGGGCTACAGGGGGGTTCGCGAGAGACCCAGTACTTC. The chain uses TRBV15 and TRBJ2-5; 8 positions agree with TRBD1. This CDR3 has 19 residues. Unmatched junction bases numbered 20, after V lost 4 bases and J lost 4 bases. CDR1 LNHNV and CDR2 YYDKDF come from the germline V gene (reference sequence).

The CDR3 DNA follows: TGTGCCAGCAGCTCAAAACCGGGACAGGGACCTCTGCAGTACTTC. Translated: CASSSKPGQGPLQYF. The rearrangement links TRBV7-9 to TRBJ2-7, with 9 bases aligning to TRBD1. J lost 9 bases, V lost 4 bases, and 13 bases had no gene match. Germline V gives CDR1 SEHNR, CDR2 FQNEAQ (reference sequence). The CDR3 spans 15 residues.

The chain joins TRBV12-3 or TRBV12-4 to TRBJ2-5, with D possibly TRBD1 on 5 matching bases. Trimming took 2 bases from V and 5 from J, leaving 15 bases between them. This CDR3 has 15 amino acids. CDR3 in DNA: TGTGCCAGCAGTTTACCTCGACAGCTTCGGGAGACCCAGTACTTC. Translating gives CASSLPRQLRETQYF.

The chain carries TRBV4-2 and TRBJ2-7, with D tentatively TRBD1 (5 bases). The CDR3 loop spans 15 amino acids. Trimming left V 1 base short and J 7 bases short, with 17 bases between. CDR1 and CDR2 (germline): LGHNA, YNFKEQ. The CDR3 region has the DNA TGTGCCAGCAGCCAAGCGACCACGACAGAATGGGAGCAGTACTTC. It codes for CASSQATTTEWEQYF.

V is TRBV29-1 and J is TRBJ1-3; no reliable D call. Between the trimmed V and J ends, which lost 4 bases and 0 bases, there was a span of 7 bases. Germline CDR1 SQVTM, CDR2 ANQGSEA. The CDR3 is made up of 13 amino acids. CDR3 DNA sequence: TGCAGCGTTGCCGACAACTCTGGAAACACCATATATTTT. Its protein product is CSVADNSGNTIYF.

CDR3 residues: CASSQKGGPGNTIYF. The CDR3 coding sequence is TGTGCCAGCAGCCAAAAAGGGGGCCCCGGAAACACCATATATTTT. The gene calls are TRBV11-2 and TRBJ1-3; 7 bases map to TRBD1. The CDR3 runs 15 residues. The germline V gene has CDR1 SGHAT and CDR2 FQNNGV. Trimming took 5 bases from V and 4 from J; bases not matched to a gene: 8.

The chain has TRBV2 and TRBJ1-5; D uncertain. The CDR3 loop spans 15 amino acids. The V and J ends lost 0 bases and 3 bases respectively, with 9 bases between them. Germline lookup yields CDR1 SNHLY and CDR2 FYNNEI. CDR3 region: CASSEARRANQPQHF. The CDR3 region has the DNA TGTGCCAGCAGTGAAGCGCGGAGGGCCAATCAGCCCCAGCATTTT.

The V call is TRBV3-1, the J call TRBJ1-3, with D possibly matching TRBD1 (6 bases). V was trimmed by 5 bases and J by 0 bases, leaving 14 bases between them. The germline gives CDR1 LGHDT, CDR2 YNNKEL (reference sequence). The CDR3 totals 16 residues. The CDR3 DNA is TGTGCCAGCAGCTCCCCGGACAGTCGCTCTGGAAACACCATATATTTT. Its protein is CASSSPDSRSGNTIYF.

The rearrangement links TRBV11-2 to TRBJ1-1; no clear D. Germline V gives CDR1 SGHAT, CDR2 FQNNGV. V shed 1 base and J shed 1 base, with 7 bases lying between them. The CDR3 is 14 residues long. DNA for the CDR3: TGTGCCAGCAGCTTAGTCAACGGGAACACTGAAGCTTTCTTT. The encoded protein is CASSLVNGNTEAFF.

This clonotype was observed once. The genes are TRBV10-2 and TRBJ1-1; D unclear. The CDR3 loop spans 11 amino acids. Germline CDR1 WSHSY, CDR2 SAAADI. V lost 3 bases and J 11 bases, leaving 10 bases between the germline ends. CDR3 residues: CASSEGGDAFF. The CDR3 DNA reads TGCGCCAGCAGTGAAGGAGGCGATGCTTTCTTT.

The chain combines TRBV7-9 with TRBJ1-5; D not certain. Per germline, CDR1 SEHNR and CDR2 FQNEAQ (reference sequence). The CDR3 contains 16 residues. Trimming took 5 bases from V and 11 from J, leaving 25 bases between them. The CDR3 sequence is CASSTIRLAGMETQHF. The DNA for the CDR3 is TGTGCCAGCAGCACAATACGACTAGCGGGAATGGAGACCCAGCATTTT.

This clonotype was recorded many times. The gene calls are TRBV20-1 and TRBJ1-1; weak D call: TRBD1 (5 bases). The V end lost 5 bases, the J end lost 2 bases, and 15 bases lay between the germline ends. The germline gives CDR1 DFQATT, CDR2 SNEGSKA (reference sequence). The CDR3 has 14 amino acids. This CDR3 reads CSAGGIQVNTEAFF. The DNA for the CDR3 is TGCAGTGCTGGCGGAATACAGGTCAACACTGAAGCTTTCTTT.

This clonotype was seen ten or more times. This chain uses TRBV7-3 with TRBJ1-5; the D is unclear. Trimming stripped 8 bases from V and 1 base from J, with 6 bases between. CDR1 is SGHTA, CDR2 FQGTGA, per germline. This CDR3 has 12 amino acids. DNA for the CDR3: TGTGCCAGCCAAAGGAGCAATCAGCCCCAGCATTTT. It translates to CASQRSNQPQHF. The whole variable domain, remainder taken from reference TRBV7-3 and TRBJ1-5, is GAGVSQTPSNKVTEKGKYVELRCDPISGHTALYWYRQSLGQGPEFLIYFQGTGAADDSGLPNDRFFAVRPEGSVSTLKIQRTERGDSAVYLCASQRSNQPQHFGDGTRLSIL.

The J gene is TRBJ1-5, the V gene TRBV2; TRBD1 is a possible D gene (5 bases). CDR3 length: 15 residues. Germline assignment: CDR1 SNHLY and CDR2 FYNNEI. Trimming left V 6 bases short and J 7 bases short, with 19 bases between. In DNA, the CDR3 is TGTGCCAGCAGCTTAAGTAGGGGCGCTGGACAGCCCCAGCATTTT. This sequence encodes CASSLSRGAGQPQHF.

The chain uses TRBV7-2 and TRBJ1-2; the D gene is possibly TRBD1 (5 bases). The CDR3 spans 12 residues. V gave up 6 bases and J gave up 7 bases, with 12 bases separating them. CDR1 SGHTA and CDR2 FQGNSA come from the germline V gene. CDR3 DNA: TGTGCCAGCAGTCTCAGGGAAGGTGGCTACACCTTC. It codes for CASSLREGGYTF.

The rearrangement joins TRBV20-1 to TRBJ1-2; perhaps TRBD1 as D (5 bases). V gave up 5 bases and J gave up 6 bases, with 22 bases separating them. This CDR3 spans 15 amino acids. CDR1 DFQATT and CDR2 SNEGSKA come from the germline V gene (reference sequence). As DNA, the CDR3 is TGCAGTGCTCCCTTTTTAAACGTCGGGGACGATGGCTACACCTTC. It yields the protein CSAPFLNVGDDGYTF.

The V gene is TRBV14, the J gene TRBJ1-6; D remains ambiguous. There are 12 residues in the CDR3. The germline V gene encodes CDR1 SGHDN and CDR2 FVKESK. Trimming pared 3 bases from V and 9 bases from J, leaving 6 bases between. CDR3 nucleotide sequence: TGTGCCAGCAGCCACCCGAGTTCACCCCTCCACTTT. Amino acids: CASSHPSSPLHF.

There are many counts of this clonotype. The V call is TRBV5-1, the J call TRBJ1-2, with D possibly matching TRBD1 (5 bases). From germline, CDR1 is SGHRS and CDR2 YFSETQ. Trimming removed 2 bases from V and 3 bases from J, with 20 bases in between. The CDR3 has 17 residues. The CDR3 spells CASSFGFKGREDYGYTF. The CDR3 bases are TGCGCCAGCAGCTTCGGGTTTAAGGGCAGGGAGGACTATGGCTACACCTTC.

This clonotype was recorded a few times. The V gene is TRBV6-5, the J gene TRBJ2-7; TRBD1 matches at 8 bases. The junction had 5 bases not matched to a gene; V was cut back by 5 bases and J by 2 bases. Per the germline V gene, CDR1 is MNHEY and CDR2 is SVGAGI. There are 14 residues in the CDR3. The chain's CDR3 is CASSRSGGPYEQYF. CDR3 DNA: TGTGCCAGCAGTAGATCAGGGGGCCCCTACGAGCAGTACTTC.

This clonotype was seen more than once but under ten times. CDR3 DNA: TGCAGCGCTACCGGGACAGGGGAGGAAAAACTGTTTTTT. It is translated as CSATGTGEEKLFF. V and J are TRBV29-1 and TRBJ1-4; 10 nucleotides agree with TRBD1. The CDR3 totals 13 residues. The V segment lost 7 bases and the J segment 8 bases; nucleotides outside the gene matches: 7. CDR1 is SQVTM, CDR2 ANQGSEA, per germline.

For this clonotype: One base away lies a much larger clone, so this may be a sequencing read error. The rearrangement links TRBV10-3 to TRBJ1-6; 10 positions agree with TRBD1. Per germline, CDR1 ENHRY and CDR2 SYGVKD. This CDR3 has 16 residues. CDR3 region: CASSTGTGVYNSPPHF. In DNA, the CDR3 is TGTGCCAGCAGTACAGGGACAGGGGTCTATAATTCACCCCCCCACTTT.

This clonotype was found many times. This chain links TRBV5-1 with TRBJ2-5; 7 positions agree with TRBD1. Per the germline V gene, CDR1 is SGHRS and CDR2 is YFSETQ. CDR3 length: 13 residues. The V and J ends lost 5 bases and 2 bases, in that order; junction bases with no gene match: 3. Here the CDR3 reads CASRLTGQETQYF. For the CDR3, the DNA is TGCGCCAGCAGGTTGACAGGGCAAGAGACCCAGTACTTC.

The CDR3 loop reads CAISESKGGAQYF. DNA for the CDR3: TGTGCCATCAGTGAGTCGAAAGGGGGGGCCCAGTACTTC. The rearrangement joins TRBV10-3 to TRBJ2-5; possibly TRBD2 for D (7 bases). Deletions cut 0 bases from V and 9 bases from J, with 11 bases between. The CDR3 loop spans 13 amino acids. Germline lookup yields CDR1 ENHRY and CDR2 SYGVKD.